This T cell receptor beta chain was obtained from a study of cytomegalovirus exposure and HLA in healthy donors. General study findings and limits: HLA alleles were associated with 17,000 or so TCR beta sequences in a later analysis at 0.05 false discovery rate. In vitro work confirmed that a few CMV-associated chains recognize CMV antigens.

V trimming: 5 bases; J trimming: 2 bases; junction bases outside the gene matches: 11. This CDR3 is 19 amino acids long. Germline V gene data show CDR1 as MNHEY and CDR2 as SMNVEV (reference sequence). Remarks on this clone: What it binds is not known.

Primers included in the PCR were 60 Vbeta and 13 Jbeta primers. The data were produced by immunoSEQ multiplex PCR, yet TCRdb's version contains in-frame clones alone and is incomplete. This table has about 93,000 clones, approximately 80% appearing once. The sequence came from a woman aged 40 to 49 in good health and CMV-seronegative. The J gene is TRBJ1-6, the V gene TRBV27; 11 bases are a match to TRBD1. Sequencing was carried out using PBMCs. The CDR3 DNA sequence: TGTGCCAGCAGTCCCCCGAGGACAGGGGGCAGGACCTATAATTCACCCCTCCACTTT. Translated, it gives CASSPPRTGGRTYNSPLHF.